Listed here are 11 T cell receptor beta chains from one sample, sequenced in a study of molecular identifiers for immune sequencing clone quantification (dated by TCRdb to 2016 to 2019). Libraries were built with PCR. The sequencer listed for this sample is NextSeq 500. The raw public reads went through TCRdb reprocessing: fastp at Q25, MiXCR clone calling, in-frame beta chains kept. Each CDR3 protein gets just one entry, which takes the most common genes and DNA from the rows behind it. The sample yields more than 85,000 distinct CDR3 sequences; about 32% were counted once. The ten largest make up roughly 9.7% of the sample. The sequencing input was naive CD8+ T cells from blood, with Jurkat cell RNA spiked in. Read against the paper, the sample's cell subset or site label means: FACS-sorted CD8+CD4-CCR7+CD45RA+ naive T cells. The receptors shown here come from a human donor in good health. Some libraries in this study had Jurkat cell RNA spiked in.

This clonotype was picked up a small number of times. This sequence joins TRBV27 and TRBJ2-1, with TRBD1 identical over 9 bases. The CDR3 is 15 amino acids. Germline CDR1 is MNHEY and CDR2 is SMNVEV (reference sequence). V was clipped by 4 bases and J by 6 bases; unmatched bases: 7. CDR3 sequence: CASSSDRGVGNEQFF. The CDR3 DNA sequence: TGTGCCAGCAGTTCCGACAGGGGGGTTGGCAATGAGCAGTTCTTC.

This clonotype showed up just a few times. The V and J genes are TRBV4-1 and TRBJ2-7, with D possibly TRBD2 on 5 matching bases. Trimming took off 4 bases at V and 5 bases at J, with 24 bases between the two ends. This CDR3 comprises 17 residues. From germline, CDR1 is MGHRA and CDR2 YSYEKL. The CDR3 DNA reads TGCGCCAGCAGCCTCCTTACGGACTCCTTACGAGCCGACGAGCAGTACTTC. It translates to CASSLLTDSLRADEQYF.

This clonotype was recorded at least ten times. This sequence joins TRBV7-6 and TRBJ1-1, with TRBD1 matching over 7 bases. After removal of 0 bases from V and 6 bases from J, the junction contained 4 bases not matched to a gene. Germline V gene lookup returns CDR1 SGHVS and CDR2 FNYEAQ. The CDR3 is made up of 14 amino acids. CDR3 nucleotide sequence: TGTGCCAGCAGCTTAGCTGACAGGGACGCTGAAGCTTTCTTT. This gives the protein CASSLADRDAEAFF.

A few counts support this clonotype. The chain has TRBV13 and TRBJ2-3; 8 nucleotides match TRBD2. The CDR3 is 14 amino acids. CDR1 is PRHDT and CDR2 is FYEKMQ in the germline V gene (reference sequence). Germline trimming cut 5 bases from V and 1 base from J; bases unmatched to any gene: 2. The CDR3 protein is CASSTREGTDTQYF. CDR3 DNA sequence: TGTGCCAGCAGCACGCGGGAGGGCACAGATACGCAGTATTTT.

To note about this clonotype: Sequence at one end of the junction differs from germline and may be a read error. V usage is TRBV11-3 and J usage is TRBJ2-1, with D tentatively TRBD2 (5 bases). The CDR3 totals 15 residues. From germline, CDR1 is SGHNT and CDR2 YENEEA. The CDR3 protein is CASSSSSSSDNEQFF. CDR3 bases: TGTGCCAGCAGCTCTAGCTCGAGCTCCGACAATGAGCAGTTCTTC.

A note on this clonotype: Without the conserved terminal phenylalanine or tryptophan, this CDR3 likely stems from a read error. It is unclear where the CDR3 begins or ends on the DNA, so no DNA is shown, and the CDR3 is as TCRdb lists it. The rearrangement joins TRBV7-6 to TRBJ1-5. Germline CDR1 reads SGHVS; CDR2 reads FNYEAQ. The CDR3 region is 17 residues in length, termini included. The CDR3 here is CASSLEGGDVNKQPQQI.

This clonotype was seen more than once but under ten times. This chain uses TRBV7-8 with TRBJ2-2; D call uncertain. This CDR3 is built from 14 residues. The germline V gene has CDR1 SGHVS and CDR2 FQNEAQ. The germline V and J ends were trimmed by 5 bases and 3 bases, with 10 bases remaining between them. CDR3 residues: CASSPRTDTGELFF. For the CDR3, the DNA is TGTGCCAGCAGCCCACGAACAGACACCGGGGAGCTGTTTTTT.

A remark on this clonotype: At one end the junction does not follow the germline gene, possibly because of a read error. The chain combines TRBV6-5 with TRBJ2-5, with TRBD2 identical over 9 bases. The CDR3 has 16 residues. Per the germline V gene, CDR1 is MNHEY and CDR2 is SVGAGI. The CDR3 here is CASRYSLAGEGETQYF. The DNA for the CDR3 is TGTGCCAGCAGGTACTCTTTAGCGGGAGAGGGAGAGACCCAGTACTTC.

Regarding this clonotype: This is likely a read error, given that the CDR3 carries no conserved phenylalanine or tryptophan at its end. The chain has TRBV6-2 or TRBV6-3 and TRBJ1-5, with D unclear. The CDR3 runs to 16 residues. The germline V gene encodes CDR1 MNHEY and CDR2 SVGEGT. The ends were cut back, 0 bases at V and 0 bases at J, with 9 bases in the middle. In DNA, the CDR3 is TGTGCCAGCAGTTACTCTCCAGGAGATAGCAATCAGCCCCAGCATTTA. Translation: CASSYSPGDSNQPQHL.

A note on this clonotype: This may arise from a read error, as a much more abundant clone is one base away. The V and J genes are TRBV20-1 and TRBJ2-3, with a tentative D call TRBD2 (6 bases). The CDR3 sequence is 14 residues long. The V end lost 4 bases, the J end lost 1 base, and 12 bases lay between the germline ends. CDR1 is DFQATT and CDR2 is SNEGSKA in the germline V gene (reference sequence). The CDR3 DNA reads TGCAGTGCTATCCGGGACTGGGGCACAGATACGCAGTATTTT. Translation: CSAIRDWGTDTQYF.

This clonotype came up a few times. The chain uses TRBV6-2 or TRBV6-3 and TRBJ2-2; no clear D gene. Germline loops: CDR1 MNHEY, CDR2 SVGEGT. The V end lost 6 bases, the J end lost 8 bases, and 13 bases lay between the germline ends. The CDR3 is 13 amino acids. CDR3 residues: CASRDWSKGELFF. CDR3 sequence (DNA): TGTGCCAGCAGAGACTGGAGTAAGGGGGAGCTGTTTTTT.